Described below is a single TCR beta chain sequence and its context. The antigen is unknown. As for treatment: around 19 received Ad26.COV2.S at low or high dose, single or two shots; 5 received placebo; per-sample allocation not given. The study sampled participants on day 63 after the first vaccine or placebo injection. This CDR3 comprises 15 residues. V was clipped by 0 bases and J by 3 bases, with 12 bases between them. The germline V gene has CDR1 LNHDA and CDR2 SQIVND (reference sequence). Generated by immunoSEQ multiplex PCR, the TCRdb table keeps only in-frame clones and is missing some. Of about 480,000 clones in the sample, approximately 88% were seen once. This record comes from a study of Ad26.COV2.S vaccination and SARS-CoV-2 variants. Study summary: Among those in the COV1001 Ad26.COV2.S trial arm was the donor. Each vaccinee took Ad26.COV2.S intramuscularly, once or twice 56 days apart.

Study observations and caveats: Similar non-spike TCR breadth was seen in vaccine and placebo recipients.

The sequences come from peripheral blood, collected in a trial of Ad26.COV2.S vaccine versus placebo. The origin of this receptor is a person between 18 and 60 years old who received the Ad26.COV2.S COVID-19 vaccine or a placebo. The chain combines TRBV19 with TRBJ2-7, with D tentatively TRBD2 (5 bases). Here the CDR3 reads CASSIDGSGVYEQYF. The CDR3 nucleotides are TGTGCCAGTAGTATAGACGGCAGCGGAGTCTACGAGCAGTACTTC.